This TCR beta chain was sequenced in a study of tumor-infiltrating lymphocytes in primary liver carcinoma. As for the study in general: Men as well as women, aged 30 to 69 years, made up the patients. Notes on the study in general: Tumor region pairs overlapped more than did tumor-adjacent and tumor-blood pairs. Tumors reached a significantly greater top-250-clone fraction than blood did (p = 0.039).

Worth noting for this clonotype: Its matching antigen is unknown.

Taking roughly 20-32 mg of unsorted bulk tissue, the authors co-extracted RNA and DNA. Surgical resection was used to treat these primary liver carcinoma patients. Germline CDR1 reads LGHNA; CDR2 reads YNFKEQ. The CDR3 covers 14 residues. Trimming cost V 1 base and J 5 bases, with 12 bases left between them. TCR beta cDNA was prepared out of 450 to 500 ng total RNA by means of a constant-region primer. Amplification in three nested multiplex PCR rounds with slightly modified ARM-PCR gave rise to TCR beta libraries. With TRBV1-TRBV30 forward primers and a C-beta reverse primer, the first two PCR rounds were run for approximately 10 cycles each. Using its own MiXCR run on the multiplex PCR reads, TCRdb lists one record per CDR3 protein. The sample records fewer than 85,000 distinct CDR3 sequences, about three quarters being singletons.

The V and J genes are TRBV4-2 and TRBJ2-7; D ambiguous. The clonotype originates from a man aged 35-49 years with primary liver carcinoma and hepatitis B virus infection. Sequencing used tumor-adjacent normal liver tissue. CDR3 in amino acids: CASSQVVSEDEQYF. The CDR3 bases are TGTGCCAGCAGCCAAGTTGTCTCCGAGGACGAGCAGTACTTC.